The sample holds a few counts of the clone carrying this T cell receptor (beta chain). These data come from a study of beta chain features in type 1 diabetes. Study information: All samples combined gave about 100 million sorted cells for examination.

Expressed TCRB transcripts were sequenced, since all the RNA that had been isolated was reverse transcribed. The method was immunoSEQ multiplex PCR; TCRdb's version includes in-frame clones alone and lacks a portion of them. This table has 810,000 or so clones, roughly a sixth appearing once. Sequenced: naive CD4+ T cells from blood. The receptor was derived from a young woman in good health.

The DNA for the CDR3 is TGCGCCAGCAGCCAAAAAGGGCCGGGACATCAGGGGGAGACCCAGTACTTC. Residues: CASSQKGPGHQGETQYF. J is TRBJ2-5 and V is TRBV4-3, with D possibly being TRBD1 (6 bases). Trimming removed 2 bases from V and 5 bases from J, with 21 bases in between. This CDR3 has 17 residues. Per germline, CDR1 LGHNA and CDR2 YSLEER.